The TCR beta chain under discussion was sequenced for a study of blood T cell repertoires in COVID-19. Sequencing used immunoSEQ multiplex PCR; TCRdb keeps in-frame clones, though not all of them. The repertoire has over 120,000 clones, around 81% of them found once; the top ten carry 4%. Material for sequencing was peripheral blood. This TCR derives from a woman aged 60-70 years with acute or convalescent COVID-19.

The CDR3 DNA sequence: TGTGCCAGCAGTACTAGCGGGAGCCCCTACGAGCAGTACTTC. This encodes CASSTSGSPYEQYF. The chain links TRBV6-5 to TRBJ2-7, with 11 bases fitting TRBD2. J lost 2 bases, V lost 5 bases, and 2 bases had no gene match. Germline loops: CDR1 MNHEY, CDR2 SVGAGI. The CDR3 spans 14 residues.